These T cell receptor beta chains were read from a single sample in a study of neoadjuvant anti-PD-1 for oral cavity cancer. Only in-frame clones appear in the TCRdb table, and some are missing; sequencing was by immunoSEQ multiplex PCR. The sample shows 40,000 to 50,000 clones, about three quarters of them seen only once. The sample here was PBMCs, taken after nivolumab (anti-PD-1) treatment. The receptors here all came from a person aged 35-79 years with oral cavity squamous cell carcinoma. CDR3s include the opening cysteine and the closing phenylalanine or tryptophan. D genes are given only for firm matches. The listing skips clone size in some rows; elsewhere it reads once, few, many or a size class.

d_call clone_size j_call v_call cdr3_aa cdr3_nt
- - TRBJ1-5 TRBV11-2 CASSSTGGRTNNQPQHF TGTGCCAGCAGCTCAACGGGGGGCCGGACGAACAATCAGCCCCAGCATTTT
- - TRBJ1-1 TRBV2 CAWRQNLNTEAFF TGTGCCTGGCGACAGAATTTGAACACTGAAGCTTTCTTT
TRBD1 - TRBJ2-6 TRBV19 CATTTGTVKAGANVLTF TGTGCCACTACTACCGGGACAGTAAAAGCGGGGGCCAACGTCCTGACTTTC
- once TRBJ1-1 TRBV5-8 CASSFGSGLEAFF TGTGCCAGCAGCTTCGGAAGTGGGCTCGAAGCTTTCTTT
- once TRBJ1-1 TRBV20-1 CSANRDKAFF TGCAGTGCTAACCGGGATAAAGCTTTCTTT
TRBD2 - TRBJ2-1 TRBV4-2 CASSQDRTSAHEQFF TGTGCCAGCAGCCAAGATCGGACTAGCGCCCATGAGCAGTTCTTC
- - TRBJ2-3 TRBV27 CASSLNYRTDTQYF TGTGCCAGCAGTTTAAACTACCGCACAGATACGCAGTATTTT
TRBD1 - TRBJ1-1 TRBV7-9 CASSIAQGGTEAFF TGTGCCAGCAGCATAGCTCAGGGGGGCACTGAAGCTTTCTTT
- - TRBJ1-6 TRBV9 CASSVVGGDNSPLHF TGTGCCAGCAGCGTAGTGGGGGGGGATAATTCACCCCTCCACTTT
TRBD2 - TRBJ2-3 TRBV11-2 CASGASGSSTDTQYF TGTGCCAGCGGTGCTAGCGGGTCTAGCACAGATACGCAGTATTTT
TRBD2 - TRBJ2-7 TRBV5-1 CASSLLTSGSNEQYF TGCGCCAGCAGCTTGTTAACTAGCGGGAGTAACGAGCAGTACTTC
- - TRBJ2-5 TRBV5-1 CASSFQETQYF TGCGCCAGCAGCTTCCAAGAGACCCAGTACTTC
- - TRBJ2-2 TRBV18 CASSPGATGNTGELFF TGTGCCAGCTCACCCGGGGCCACGGGGAACACCGGGGAGCTGTTTTTT
- - TRBJ2-1 TRBV9 CASSVSVLTYNEQFF TGTGCCAGCAGCGTTAGCGTCCTGACCTACAATGAGCAGTTCTTC
- once TRBJ2-7 TRBV7-2 CASSLGRTEQYF TGTGCCAGCAGCTTAGGAAGGACCGAGCAGTACTTC
TRBD2 - TRBJ2-7 TRBV4-1 CASSQVSASGRGRTYEQYF TGCGCCAGCAGCCAAGTGTCCGCTAGCGGGAGGGGCCGAACCTACGAGCAGTACTTC
- - TRBJ1-6 TRBV25-1 CASSEGWVSPLHF TGTGCCAGCAGTGAAGGGTGGGTCTCACCCCTCCACTTT
TRBD1 once TRBJ1-5 TRBV15 CATSFRQGLYSNQPQHF TGTGCCACCAGCTTCCGACAGGGGCTTTATAGCAATCAGCCCCAGCATTTT
- - TRBJ1-6 TRBV9 CASSVGLGTINSPLHF TGTGCCAGCAGCGTAGGTCTGGGGACGATTAATTCACCCCTCCACTTT
TRBD2 - TRBJ2-7 TRBV7-6 CASSLGSGRTEEQYF TGTGCCAGCAGCTTAGGTAGCGGGAGAACGGAGGAGCAGTACTTC
- - TRBJ2-1 TRBV27 CASSPRRSALYNEQFF TGTGCCAGCAGTCCCCGTCGAAGCGCTTTGTACAATGAGCAGTTCTTC
- - TRBJ1-1 TRBV7-3 CASSRERLTEAFF TGTGCCAGCAGCAGGGAACGTCTAACTGAAGCTTTCTTT
- - TRBJ1-6 TRBV6-5 CASSSEGAGNSPLHF TGTGCCAGCAGTTCTGAAGGGGCAGGGAATTCACCCCTCCACTTT
TRBD2 - TRBJ2-2 TRBV5-4 CASSLGRGNTGELFF TGTGCCAGCAGCCTCGGGAGGGGAAACACCGGGGAGCTGTTTTTT
- medium-sized TRBJ2-1 TRBV21-1 CASSKKLAFRNEQFF TGTGCCAGCAGCAAAAAACTAGCGTTTCGCAATGAGCAGTTCTTC
- - TRBJ2-2 TRBV9 CASSVILGGELFF TGTGCCAGCAGCGTGATCCTCGGCGGGGAGCTGTTTTTT
- - TRBJ1-3 TRBV19 CASSIGDGLSSGNTIYF TGTGCCAGTAGTATAGGCGACGGCCTATCCTCTGGAAACACCATATATTTT
TRBD1 - TRBJ1-2 TRBV2 CASSEARQGAYGYTF TGTGCCAGCAGTGAAGCTCGACAGGGGGCCTATGGCTACACCTTC
TRBD2 - TRBJ2-1 TRBV6-6 CASMFGGSSNNEQFF TGTGCCAGCATGTTTGGCGGGAGTTCAAACAATGAGCAGTTCTTC
TRBD2 - TRBJ2-5 TRBV6-1 CASSGSGLAGPNF TGTGCCAGCAGTGGATCGGGACTAGCGGGTCCTAACTTC
- - TRBJ2-6 TRBV27 CASSFGSTGANVLTF TGTGCCAGCAGTTTCGGATCTACTGGGGCCAACGTCCTGACTTTC
TRBD1 - TRBJ1-6 TRBV28 CASRPTGAWGNSPLHF TGTGCCAGCAGACCTACAGGGGCGTGGGGTAATTCACCCCTCCACTTT
- medium-sized TRBJ1-1 TRBV15 CATSRDWGGEAFF TGTGCCACCAGCAGAGATTGGGGCGGTGAAGCTTTCTTT
- few TRBJ1-1 TRBV19 CASSYRVTPNTEAFF TGTGCCAGTAGTTACAGGGTAACCCCGAACACTGAAGCTTTCTTT
TRBD1 once TRBJ1-2 TRBV6-4 CASSAYRGSNYGYTF TGTGCCAGCAGTGCCTACAGGGGAAGTAACTATGGCTACACCTTC
TRBD2 - TRBJ2-1 TRBV25-1 CASSEFFLLAGGYEQFF TGTGCCAGCAGTGAATTTTTCTTACTAGCGGGAGGCTATGAGCAGTTCTTC
- - TRBJ2-3 TRBV7-6 CASSLEVGGYTDTQYF TGTGCCAGCAGCTTAGAGGTGGGGGGCTACACAGATACGCAGTATTTT
- - TRBJ1-1 TRBV6-5 CASRNRGNTEAFF TGTGCCAGCAGAAACCGGGGGAACACTGAAGCTTTCTTT
- - TRBJ2-7 TRBV7-6 CASSLEAGSSYEQYF TGTGCCAGCAGCTTAGAGGCGGGGAGCTCCTACGAGCAGTACTTC
- - TRBJ2-7 TRBV10-3 CAITDLGGIGYEQYF TGTGCCATCACGGACTTAGGGGGGATCGGGTACGAGCAGTACTTC